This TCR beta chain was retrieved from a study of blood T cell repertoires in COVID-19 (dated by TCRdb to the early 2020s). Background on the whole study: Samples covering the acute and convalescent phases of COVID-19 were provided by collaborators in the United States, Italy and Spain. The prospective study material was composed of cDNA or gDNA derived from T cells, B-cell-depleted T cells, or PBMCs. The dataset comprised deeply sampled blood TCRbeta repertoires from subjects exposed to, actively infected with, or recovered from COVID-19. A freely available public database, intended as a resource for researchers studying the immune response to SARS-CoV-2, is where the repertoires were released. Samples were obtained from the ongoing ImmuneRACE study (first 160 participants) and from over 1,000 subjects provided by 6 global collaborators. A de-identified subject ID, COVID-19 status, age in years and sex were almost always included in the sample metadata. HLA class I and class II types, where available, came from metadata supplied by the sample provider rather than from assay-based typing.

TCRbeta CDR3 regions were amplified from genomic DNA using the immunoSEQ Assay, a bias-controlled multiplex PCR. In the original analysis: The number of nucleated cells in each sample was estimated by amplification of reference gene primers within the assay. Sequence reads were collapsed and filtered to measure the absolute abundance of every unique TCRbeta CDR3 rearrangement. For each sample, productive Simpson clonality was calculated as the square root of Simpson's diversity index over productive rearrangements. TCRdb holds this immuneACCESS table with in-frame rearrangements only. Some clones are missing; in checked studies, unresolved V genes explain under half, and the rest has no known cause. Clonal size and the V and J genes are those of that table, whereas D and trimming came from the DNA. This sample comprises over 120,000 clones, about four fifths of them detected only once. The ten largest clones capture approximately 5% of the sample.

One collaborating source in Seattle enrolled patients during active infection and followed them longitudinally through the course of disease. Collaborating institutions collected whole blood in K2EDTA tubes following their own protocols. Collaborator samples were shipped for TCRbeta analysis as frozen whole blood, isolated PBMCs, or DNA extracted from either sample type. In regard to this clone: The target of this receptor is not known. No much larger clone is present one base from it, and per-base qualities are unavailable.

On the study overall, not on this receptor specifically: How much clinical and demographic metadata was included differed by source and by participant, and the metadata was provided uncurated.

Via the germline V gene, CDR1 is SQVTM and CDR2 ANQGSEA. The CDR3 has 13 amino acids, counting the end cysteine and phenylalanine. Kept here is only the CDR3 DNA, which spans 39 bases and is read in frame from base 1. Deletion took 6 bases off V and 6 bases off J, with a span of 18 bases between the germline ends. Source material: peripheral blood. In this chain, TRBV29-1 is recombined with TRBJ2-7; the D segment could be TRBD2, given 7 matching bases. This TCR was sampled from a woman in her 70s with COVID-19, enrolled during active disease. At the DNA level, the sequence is TGCAGCGTCGCACCTTCCGGGGGGCTCGAGCAGTACTTC. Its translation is CSVAPSGGLEQYF.